The 26 T cell receptor beta chains reported below all come from one sample, sequenced in a study of T cells expressing NK-cell markers. TCRdb re-called the 5' RACE reads; one entry per CDR3 protein, DNA not given. In total, the table holds over 100,000 distinct CDR3 sequences. Input material: blood T cells: a sorted CD56 or NKG2C T cell subset, CD4+ or CD8+ T cells, or bulk PBMC T cells (not recorded which). The receptor source for this set is a woman between 18 and 70 years old in good health.

CDR3 sequence reads: CASRADGNQPQHF. This chain uses TRBV28 with TRBJ1-5. The germline V gene encodes CDR1 MDHEN and CDR2 SYDVKM. CDR3 size: 13 residues.

This rearrangement joins TRBV7-6 to TRBJ2-1; the D call from TCRdb, TRBD1, cannot be confirmed without DNA. The CDR3 is 15 residues long. Germline V CDR1 and CDR2: SGHVS, FNYEAQ. The CDR3 reads CASSSDRVPYNEQFF. Full variable domain (rest looked up from reference TRBV7-6 and TRBJ2-1): GAGVSQSPRYKVTKRGQDVALRCDPISGHVSLYWYRQALGQGPEFLTYFNYEAQQDKSGLPNDRFSAERPEGSISTLTIQRTEQRDSAMYRCASSSDRVPYNEQFFGPGTRLTVL.

This chain links TRBV4-2 with TRBJ2-5; lacking DNA, the TRBD1 call made by TCRdb goes unchecked. Germline V lookup: CDR1 LGHNA, CDR2 YNFKEQ. This CDR3 is 15 amino acids long. The CDR3 here is CASSRGDGDQETQYF.

The genes are TRBV4-2 and TRBJ1-1. The CDR3 consists of 14 residues. The germline gives CDR1 LGHNA, CDR2 YNFKEQ. Here the CDR3 reads CASSQAGMNTEAFF.

V and J are TRBV12-3 or TRBV12-4 and TRBJ2-6; TCRdb calls TRBD1, which cannot be checked without DNA. The CDR3 is 17 amino acids. The CDR3 protein is CASSLGGSSSGANVLTF.

The V gene is TRBV6-1, the J gene TRBJ2-1; TCRdb names TRBD2, which stays unverified in the absence of DNA. Germline V gene lookup returns CDR1 MNHNS and CDR2 SASEGT. This CDR3 contains 16 residues. The CDR3: CASSHGGPYSYNEQFF.

The genes are TRBV7-8 and TRBJ2-1; without DNA, the TCRdb call of TRBD1 cannot be checked. In germline, CDR1 is SGHVS, CDR2 FQNEAQ. The CDR3 length is 14 residues. The CDR3 spells CASSLEVGGSEQFF.

The chain recombines TRBV4-1 with TRBJ1-1; the D gene TCRdb calls, TRBD1, cannot be checked with no DNA. The CDR3 totals 15 residues. The germline CDR1 and CDR2 sequences are MGHRA and YSYEKL. CDR3 in amino acids: CASSPFESGGTEAFF.

This sequence joins TRBV5-1 and TRBJ2-2. This CDR3 spans 15 amino acids. CDR1 and CDR2 (germline): SGHRS, YFSETQ. CDR3 sequence reads: CASSPSGPNTGELFF.

This rearrangement joins TRBV5-6 to TRBJ2-5; there is no DNA to check the TCRdb D call of TRBD2. The CDR3 consists of 18 residues. Per germline, CDR1 SGHDT and CDR2 YYEEEE. The CDR3 loop is CASSLGSAGGLAAETQYF.

This chain uses TRBV5-1 with TRBJ2-1. Germline CDR1 is SGHRS and CDR2 is YFSETQ. The CDR3 runs to 14 residues. CDR3: CASSHQNSPHEQFF.

The CDR3 region is CSISGAPGAELFF. The chain employs TRBV29-1 and TRBJ1-4; TCRdb selects TRBD1, and the lack of DNA leaves this call unchecked. The CDR3 loop spans 13 amino acids. Looked up from germline, CDR1 is SQVTM and CDR2 is ANQGSEA.

The chain has TRBV6-1 and TRBJ1-1. From germline, CDR1 is MNHNS and CDR2 SASEGT. The CDR3 runs to 11 residues. Here the CDR3 reads CASRKNTEAFF.

The rearrangement joins TRBV4-3 to TRBJ1-1. The CDR3 spans 17 residues. Germline CDR1 is LGHNA and CDR2 is YSLEER. CDR3 in amino acids: CASSQDEAGDSHTEAFF.

The chain links TRBV7-3 to TRBJ2-5; TCRdb names TRBD2, which stays unverified in the absence of DNA. This CDR3 comprises 13 residues. Per germline, CDR1 SGHTA and CDR2 FQGTGA. CDR3 residues: CASSLNEGETQYF.

This chain's CDR3 is CASSLAGRLWDEQFF. The rearrangement uses TRBV7-6 and TRBJ2-1. In germline, CDR1 is SGHVS, CDR2 FNYEAQ. The CDR3 has 15 amino acids.

This chain connects TRBV7-2 to TRBJ2-3; checking the TCRdb D call of TRBD1 is not possible without DNA. The V gene's germline CDR1 is SGHTA and CDR2 FQGNSA. There are 15 residues in the CDR3. The CDR3 protein is CASSSDRGLGDTQYF.

The chain uses TRBV7-9 and TRBJ2-7. This CDR3 has 14 amino acids. Germline assignment: CDR1 SEHNR and CDR2 FQNEAQ (reference sequence). CDR3 in amino acids: CASSLEVARYEQYF. Filled out from reference TRBV7-9 and TRBJ2-7, the complete variable domain reads DTGVSQNPRHKITKRGQNVTFRCDPISEHNRLYWYRQTLGQGPEFLTYFQNEAQLEKSRLLSDRFSAERPKGSFSTLEIQRTEQGDSAMYLCASSLEVARYEQYFGPGTRLTVT.

The chain couples TRBV12-3 or TRBV12-4 to TRBJ1-1; absent DNA, TCRdb's TRBD1 call cannot be checked. This CDR3 is built from 21 residues. CDR3 protein: CASSLAFAPLLTGRPNTEAFF.

V and J are TRBV6-5 and TRBJ2-1; TCRdb indicates TRBD2, and absent DNA this call remains unverified. The CDR3 extends over 14 amino acids. Germline V gene data show CDR1 as MNHEY and CDR2 as SVGAGI. The CDR3 sequence: CASSAGLARNEQFF.

The CDR3 is CASSEWGSSNQPQHF. V usage is TRBV25-1 and J usage is TRBJ1-5; TCRdb selects TRBD1, and the lack of DNA leaves this call unchecked. This CDR3 has 15 amino acids. Germline CDR1 and CDR2: MGHDK and SYGVNS.

V and J are TRBV3-1 and TRBJ1-6; TCRdb returns TRBD1, unconfirmable since there is no DNA. CDR1 and CDR2 from the germline V gene are LGHDT and YNNKEL (reference sequence). CDR3 size: 15 residues. This chain's CDR3 is CASSEGTAYNSPLHF.

The chain combines TRBV20-1 with TRBJ1-1; TCRdb indicates TRBD1, and absent DNA this call remains unverified. The CDR3 spans 15 residues. Germline loops: CDR1 DFQATT, CDR2 SNEGSKA (reference sequence). CDR3 sequence: CSASRTGDLNTEAFF.

The chain carries TRBV4-3 and TRBJ2-1. Germline assignment: CDR1 LGHNA and CDR2 YSLEER. The CDR3 has 15 residues. The chain's CDR3 is CASSQDRYSYNEQFF.

The gene calls are TRBV13 and TRBJ2-2; TCRdb picks TRBD2, but there is no DNA to check that call. This CDR3 contains 15 residues. From germline, CDR1 is PRHDT and CDR2 FYEKMQ (reference sequence). CDR3 sequence: CASIRTSRNTGELFF.

The V gene is TRBV4-3, the J gene TRBJ2-6. CDR1 LGHNA and CDR2 YSLEER come from the germline V gene. This CDR3 has 15 amino acids. This CDR3 is CASSHDSSGANVLTF.